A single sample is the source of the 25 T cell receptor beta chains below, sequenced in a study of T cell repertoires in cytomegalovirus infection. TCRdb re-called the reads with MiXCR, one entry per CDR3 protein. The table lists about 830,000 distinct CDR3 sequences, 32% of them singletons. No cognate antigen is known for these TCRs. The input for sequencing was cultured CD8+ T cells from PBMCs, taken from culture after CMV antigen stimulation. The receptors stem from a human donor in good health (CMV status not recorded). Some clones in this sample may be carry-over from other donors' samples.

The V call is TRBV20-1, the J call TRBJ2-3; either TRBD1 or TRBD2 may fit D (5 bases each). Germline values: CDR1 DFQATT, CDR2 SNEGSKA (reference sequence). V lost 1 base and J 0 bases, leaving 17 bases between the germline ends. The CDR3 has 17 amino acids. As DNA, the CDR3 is TGCAGTGCTAGAGTCTTGGAAGGCAGGGACAGCACAGATACGCAGTATTTT. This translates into CSARVLEGRDSTDTQYF.

CDR3 in amino acids: CASGQGLAGGASSYNEQFF. CDR3 DNA: TGTGCTAGTGGCCAGGGACTAGCGGGGGGGGCGAGCTCCTACAATGAGCAGTTCTTC. V gene TRBV12-5 combines with J gene TRBJ2-1; TRBD2 agrees at 16 bases. The CDR3 runs 19 residues. Germline CDR1 reads LGHNT; CDR2 reads FRNRAP. Trimming took 6 bases from V and 0 from J; bases not matched to a gene: 8.

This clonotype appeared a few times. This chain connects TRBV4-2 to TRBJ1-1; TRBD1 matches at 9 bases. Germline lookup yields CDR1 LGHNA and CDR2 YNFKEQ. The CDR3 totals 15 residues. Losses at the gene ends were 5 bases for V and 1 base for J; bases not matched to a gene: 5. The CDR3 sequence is CASSAWTGANTEAFF. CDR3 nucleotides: TGTGCCAGCAGCGCTTGGACAGGGGCGAACACTGAAGCTTTCTTT.

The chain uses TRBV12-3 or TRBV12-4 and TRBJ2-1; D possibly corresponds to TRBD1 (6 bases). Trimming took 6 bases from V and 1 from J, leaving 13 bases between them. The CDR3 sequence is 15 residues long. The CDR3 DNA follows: TGTGCCAGCAGCCGTGACAGGTTTTCCTACAATGAGCAGTTCTTC. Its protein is CASSRDRFSYNEQFF.

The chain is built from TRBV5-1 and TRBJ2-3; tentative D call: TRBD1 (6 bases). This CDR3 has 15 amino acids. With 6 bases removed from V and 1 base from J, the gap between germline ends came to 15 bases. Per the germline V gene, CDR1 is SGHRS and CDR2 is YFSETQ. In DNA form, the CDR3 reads TGCGCCAGCATGGGGGCCCTTGGGGGCACAGATACGCAGTATTTT. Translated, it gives CASMGALGGTDTQYF. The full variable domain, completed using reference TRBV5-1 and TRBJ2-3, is KAGVTQTPRYLIKTRGQQVTLSCSPISGHRSVSWYQQTPGQGLQFLFEYFSETQRNKGNFPGRFSGRQFSNSRSEMNVSTLELGDSALYLCASMGALGGTDTQYFGPGTRLTVL.

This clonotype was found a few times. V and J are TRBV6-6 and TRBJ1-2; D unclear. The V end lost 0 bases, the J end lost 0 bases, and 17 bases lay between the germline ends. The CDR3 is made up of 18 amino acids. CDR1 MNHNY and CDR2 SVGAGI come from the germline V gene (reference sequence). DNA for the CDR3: TGTGCCAGCAGTTACTCAGATGCGCTAGTTATAGCTAACTATGGCTACACCTTC. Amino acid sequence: CASSYSDALVIANYGYTF.

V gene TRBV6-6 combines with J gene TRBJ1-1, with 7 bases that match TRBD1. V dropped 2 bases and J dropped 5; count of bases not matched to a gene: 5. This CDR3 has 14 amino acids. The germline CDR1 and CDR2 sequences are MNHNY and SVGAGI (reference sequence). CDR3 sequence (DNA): TGTGCCAGCAGTTACCAGGGGGTAGGGACTGAAGCTTTCTTT. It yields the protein CASSYQGVGTEAFF.

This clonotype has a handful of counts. The CDR3 loop is CASSYRRGGTDTQYF. CDR3 in DNA: TGTGCCAGCAGTTACCGGCGGGGGGGGACAGATACGCAGTATTTT. The rearrangement joins TRBV6-5 to TRBJ2-3; 9 positions agree with TRBD2. From germline, CDR1 is MNHEY and CDR2 SVGAGI. V lost 2 bases, J lost 3 bases, and 3 bases stayed unmatched. This CDR3 comprises 15 residues.

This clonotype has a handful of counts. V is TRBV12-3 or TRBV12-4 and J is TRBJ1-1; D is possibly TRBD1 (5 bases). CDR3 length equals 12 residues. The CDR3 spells CATTPPGTEAFF. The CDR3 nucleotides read TGTGCTACAACCCCTCCCGGGACCGAAGCTTTCTTT.

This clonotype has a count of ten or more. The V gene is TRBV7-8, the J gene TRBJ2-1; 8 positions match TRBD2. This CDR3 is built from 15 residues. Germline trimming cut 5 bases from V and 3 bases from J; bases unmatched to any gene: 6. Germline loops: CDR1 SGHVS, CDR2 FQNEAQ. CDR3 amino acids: CASSTGGPVYNEQFF. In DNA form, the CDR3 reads TGTGCCAGCAGCACGGGGGGGCCGGTCTACAATGAGCAGTTCTTC.

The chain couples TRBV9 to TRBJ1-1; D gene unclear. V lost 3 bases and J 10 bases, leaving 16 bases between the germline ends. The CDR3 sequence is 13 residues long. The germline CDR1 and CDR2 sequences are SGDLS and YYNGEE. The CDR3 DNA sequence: TGTGCCAGCAGCGGGGGTAGGACCCGAGGAGCTTTCTTT. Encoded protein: CASSGGRTRGAFF.

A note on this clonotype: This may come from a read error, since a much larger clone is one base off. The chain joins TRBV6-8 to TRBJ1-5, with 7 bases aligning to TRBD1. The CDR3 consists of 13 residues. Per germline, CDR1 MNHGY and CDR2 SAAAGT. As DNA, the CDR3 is TGTACCAGCTGTTGGACAGGCGGACAGCCCCAGCATTTT. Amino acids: CTSCWTGGQPQHF.

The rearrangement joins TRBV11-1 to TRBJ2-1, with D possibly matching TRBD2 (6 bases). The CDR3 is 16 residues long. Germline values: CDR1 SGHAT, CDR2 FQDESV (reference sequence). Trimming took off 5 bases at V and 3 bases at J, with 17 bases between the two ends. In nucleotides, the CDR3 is TGTGCCAGCAGCGAAGAGGGGCGGGGTCTCTACAATGAGCAGTTCTTC. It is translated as CASSEEGRGLYNEQFF.

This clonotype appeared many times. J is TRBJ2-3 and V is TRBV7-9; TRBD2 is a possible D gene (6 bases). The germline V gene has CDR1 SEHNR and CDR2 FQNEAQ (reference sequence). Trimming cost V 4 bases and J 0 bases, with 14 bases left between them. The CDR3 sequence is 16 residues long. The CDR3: CASSSRDFISTDTQYF. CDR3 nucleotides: TGTGCCAGCAGCTCCCGGGACTTCATTAGCACAGATACGCAGTATTTT. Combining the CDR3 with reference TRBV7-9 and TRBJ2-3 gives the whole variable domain DTGVSQNPRHKITKRGQNVTFRCDPISEHNRLYWYRQTLGQGPEFLTYFQNEAQLEKSRLLSDRFSAERPKGSFSTLEIQRTEQGDSAMYLCASSSRDFISTDTQYFGPGTRLTVL.

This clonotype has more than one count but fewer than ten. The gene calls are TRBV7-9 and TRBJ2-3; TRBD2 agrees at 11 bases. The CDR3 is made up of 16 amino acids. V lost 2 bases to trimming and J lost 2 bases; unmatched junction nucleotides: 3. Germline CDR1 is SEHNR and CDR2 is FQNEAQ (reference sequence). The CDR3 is CASSLLTSGATDTQYF. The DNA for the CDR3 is TGTGCCAGCAGCTTACTGACTAGCGGGGCCACAGATACGCAGTATTTT.

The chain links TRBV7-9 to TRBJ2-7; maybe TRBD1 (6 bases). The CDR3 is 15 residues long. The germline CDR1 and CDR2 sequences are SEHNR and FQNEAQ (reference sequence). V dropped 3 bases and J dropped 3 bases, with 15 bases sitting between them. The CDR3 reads CASSFGSRDIYEQYV. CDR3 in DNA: TGTGCCAGCAGCTTTGGTAGTAGGGACATCTACGAGCAGTACGTC.

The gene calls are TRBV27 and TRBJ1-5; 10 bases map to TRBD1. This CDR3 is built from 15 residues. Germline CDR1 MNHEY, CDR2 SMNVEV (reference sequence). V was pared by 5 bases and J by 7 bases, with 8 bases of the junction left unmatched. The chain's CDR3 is CASSPGTGDKQPQHF. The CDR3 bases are TGTGCCAGCAGTCCGGGGACAGGGGATAAACAGCCCCAGCATTTT.

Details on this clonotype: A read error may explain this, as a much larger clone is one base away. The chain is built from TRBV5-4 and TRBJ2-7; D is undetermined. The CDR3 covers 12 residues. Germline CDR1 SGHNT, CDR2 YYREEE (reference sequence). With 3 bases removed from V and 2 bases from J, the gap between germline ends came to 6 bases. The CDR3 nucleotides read TGTGCCAGCAGCTCCGACCCCTACGAGCAGTACTTC. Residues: CASSSDPYEQYF.

CDR3 protein: CASSTSGTTGGGYTF. DNA of the CDR3: TGTGCCAGCAGTACCTCCGGGACAACAGGCGGTGGCTACACCTTC. The chain has TRBV27 and TRBJ1-2; the D gene is possibly TRBD1 (6 bases). The length of the CDR3 is 15 residues. Germline loops: CDR1 MNHEY, CDR2 SMNVEV (reference sequence). Trimming removed 5 bases at V and 7 bases at J, with 20 bases between.

The CDR3 here is CASSQTSGGAETQYF. The CDR3 coding sequence is TGTGCCAGCAGCCAGACTAGCGGGGGTGCAGAGACCCAGTACTTC. This chain connects TRBV7-3 to TRBJ2-5; the match to TRBD2 covers 12 bases. The V segment lost 5 bases and the J segment 4 bases; nucleotides outside the gene matches: 5. This CDR3 contains 15 residues. CDR1 is SGHTA and CDR2 is FQGTGA in the germline V gene.

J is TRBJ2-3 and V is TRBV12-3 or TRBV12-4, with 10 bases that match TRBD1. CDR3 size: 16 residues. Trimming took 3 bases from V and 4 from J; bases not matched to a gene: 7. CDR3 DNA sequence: TGTGCCAGCAGTTTTTCTGGGACAGGGGTTCCAGATACGCAGTATTTT. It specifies CASSFSGTGVPDTQYF.

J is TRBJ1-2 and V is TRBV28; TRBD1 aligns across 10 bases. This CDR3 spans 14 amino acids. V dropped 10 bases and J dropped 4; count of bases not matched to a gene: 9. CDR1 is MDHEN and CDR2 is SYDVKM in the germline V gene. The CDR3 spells CATPRDRGFYGYTF. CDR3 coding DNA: TGTGCCACCCCTCGGGACAGGGGTTTCTATGGCTACACCTTC.

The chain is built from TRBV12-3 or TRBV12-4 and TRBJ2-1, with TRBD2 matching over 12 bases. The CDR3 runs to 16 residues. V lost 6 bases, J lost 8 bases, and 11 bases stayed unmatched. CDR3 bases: TGTGCCAGCAGCGCTTGGCTAGCGGGGGGGTGTGATGAGCAGTTCTTC. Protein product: CASSAWLAGGCDEQFF.

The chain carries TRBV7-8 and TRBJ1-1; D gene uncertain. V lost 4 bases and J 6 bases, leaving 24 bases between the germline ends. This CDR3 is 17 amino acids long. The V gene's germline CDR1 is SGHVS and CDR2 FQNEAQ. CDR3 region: CASSSEWGTLIYAEAFF. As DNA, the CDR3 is TGTGCCAGCAGCTCCGAGTGGGGAACCTTGATATACGCTGAAGCTTTCTTT.

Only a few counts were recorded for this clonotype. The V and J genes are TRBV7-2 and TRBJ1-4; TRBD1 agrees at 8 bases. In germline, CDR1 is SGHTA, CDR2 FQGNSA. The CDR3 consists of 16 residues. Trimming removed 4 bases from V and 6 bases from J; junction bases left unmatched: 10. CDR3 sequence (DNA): TGTGCCAGCAGCTCGCCTTCCAGGGGGCTGTATGAAAAACTGTTTTTT. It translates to CASSSPSRGLYEKLFF.